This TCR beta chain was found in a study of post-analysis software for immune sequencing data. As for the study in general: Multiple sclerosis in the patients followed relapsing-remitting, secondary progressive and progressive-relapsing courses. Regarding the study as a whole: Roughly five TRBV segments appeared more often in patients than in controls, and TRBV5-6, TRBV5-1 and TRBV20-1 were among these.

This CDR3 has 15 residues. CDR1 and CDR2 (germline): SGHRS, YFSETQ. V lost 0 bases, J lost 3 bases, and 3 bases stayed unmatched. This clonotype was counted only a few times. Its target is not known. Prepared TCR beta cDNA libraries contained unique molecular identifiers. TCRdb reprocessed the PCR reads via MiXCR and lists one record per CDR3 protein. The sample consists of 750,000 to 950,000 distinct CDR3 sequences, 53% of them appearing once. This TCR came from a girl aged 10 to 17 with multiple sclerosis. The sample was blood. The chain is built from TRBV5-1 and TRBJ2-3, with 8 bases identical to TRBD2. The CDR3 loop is CASSLGGLDTDTQYF. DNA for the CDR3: TGCGCCAGCAGCTTGGGGGGACTAGATACAGATACGCAGTATTTT.